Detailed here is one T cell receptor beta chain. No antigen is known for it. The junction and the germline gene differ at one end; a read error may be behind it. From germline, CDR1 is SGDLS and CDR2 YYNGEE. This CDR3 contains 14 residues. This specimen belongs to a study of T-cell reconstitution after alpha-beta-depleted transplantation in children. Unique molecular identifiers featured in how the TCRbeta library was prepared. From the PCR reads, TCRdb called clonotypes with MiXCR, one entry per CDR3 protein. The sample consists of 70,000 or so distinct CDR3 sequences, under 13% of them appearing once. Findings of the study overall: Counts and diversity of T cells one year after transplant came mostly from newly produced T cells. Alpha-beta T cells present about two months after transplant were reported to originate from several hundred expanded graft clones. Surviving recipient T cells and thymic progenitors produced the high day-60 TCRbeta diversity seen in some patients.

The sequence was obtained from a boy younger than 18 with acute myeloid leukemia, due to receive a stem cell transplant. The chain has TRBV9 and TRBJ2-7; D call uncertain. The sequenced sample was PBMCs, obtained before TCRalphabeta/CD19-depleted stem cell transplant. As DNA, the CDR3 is TGTGCCAGCAGCGTAGGCGGCGGATCGTACGACCAGTACTTC. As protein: CASSVGGGSYDQYF.